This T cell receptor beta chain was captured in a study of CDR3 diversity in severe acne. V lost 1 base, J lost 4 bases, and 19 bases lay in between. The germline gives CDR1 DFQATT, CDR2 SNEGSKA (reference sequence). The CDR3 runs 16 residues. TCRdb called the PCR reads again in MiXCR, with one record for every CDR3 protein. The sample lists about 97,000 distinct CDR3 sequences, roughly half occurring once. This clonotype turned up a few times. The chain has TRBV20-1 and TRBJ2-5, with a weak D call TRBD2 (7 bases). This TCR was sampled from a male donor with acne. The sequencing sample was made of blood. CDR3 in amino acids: CSARGGGGPIRETQYF. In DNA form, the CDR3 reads TGCAGTGCTAGAGGGGGGGGGGGGCCGATTAGAGAGACCCAGTACTTC.